This is a list of T cell receptor beta chains from one sample in a study of cytomegalovirus exposure and HLA in healthy donors. Clones were sequenced by immunoSEQ multiplex PCR, and TCRdb holds only the in-frame ones, with some missing. In the table there are more than 80,000 clones, approximately 76% of which are singletons. Sample: PBMCs. The receptor set was obtained from a woman aged 60-75 years in good health and CMV-seropositive. CDR3s include the opening cysteine and the closing phenylalanine or tryptophan. D genes are given only for firm matches. Part of the rows lack a size; the others show once, few, many or a class for expanded clones.

D	V	J	size	CDR3	DNA
NA	TRBV9	TRBJ2-7	NA	CASSVEREPFEQYF	TGTGCCAGCAGCGTAGAACGGGAGCCCTTCGAGCAGTACTTC
TRBD2	TRBV10-3	TRBJ2-3	NA	CAISPHSGTSGNTDTQYF	TGTGCCATCAGTCCCCACTCCGGGACTAGCGGTAACACAGATACGCAGTATTTT
NA	TRBV7-8	TRBJ1-6	NA	CASSLTTVFSSYNSPLHF	TGTGCCAGCAGCCTTACGACAGTCTTCAGCTCCTATAATTCACCCCTCCACTTT
TRBD1	TRBV10-3	TRBJ1-5	few	CAISESASGGQPQHF	TGTGCCATCAGTGAGTCTGCCTCAGGGGGTCAGCCCCAGCATTTT
NA	TRBV30	TRBJ2-6	many	CAWGRGANVLTF	TGTGCCTGGGGCCGAGGGGCCAACGTCCTGACTTTC
TRBD1	TRBV6-1	TRBJ2-4	NA	CASSGPPDDRVGNIQYF	TGTGCCAGCAGTGGCCCCCCCGATGACAGGGTTGGGAACATTCAGTACTTC
NA	TRBV2	TRBJ1-1	NA	CASRVRGLLNTEAFF	TGTGCCAGCCGCGTCAGGGGTCTCCTGAACACTGAAGCTTTCTTT
NA	TRBV7-2	TRBJ1-5	NA	CASSLSAGAGRQPQHF	TGTGCCAGCAGCTTATCGGCTGGGGCAGGCCGGCAGCCCCAGCATTTT
NA	TRBV18	TRBJ1-2	NA	CASSPAAGTNYGYTF	TGTGCCAGCTCACCAGCGGCAGGGACTAACTATGGCTACACCTTC
TRBD1	TRBV15	TRBJ2-7	NA	CATSTPGQGPHEQYF	TGTGCCACCAGCACACCCGGACAGGGTCCCCACGAGCAGTACTTC
TRBD2	TRBV5-4	TRBJ2-3	once	CASSRSGRALSDTQYF	TGTGCCAGCAGCAGAAGCGGGAGGGCCCTCTCGGATACGCAGTATTTT
NA	TRBV30	TRBJ2-7	NA	CAWSQGPSPYEQYF	TGTGCCTGGAGTCAGGGGCCTAGCCCCTACGAGCAGTACTTC
TRBD1	TRBV13	TRBJ2-1	NA	CASSFLKTGAGNEQFF	TGTGCCAGCAGCTTTTTAAAGACAGGGGCAGGCAATGAGCAGTTCTTC
TRBD1	TRBV7-9	TRBJ2-7	NA	CASSPPLGQGYEQYF	TGTGCCAGCAGCCCGCCCTTGGGACAGGGGTACGAGCAGTACTTC
NA	TRBV2	TRBJ2-1	NA	CASTSQTRNNEQFF	TGTGCCAGCACTTCGCAGACGCGGAACAATGAGCAGTTCTTC
TRBD1	TRBV18	TRBJ2-7	NA	CASSPTGQLYEQYF	TGTGCCAGCTCACCAACGGGACAGCTCTACGAGCAGTACTTC
NA	TRBV9	TRBJ1-6	NA	CASSPPGRENSPLHF	TGTGCCAGCAGCCCCCCCGGACGGGAGAATTCACCCCTCCACTTT
TRBD2	TRBV6-5	TRBJ2-1	NA	CASSYGVAGGNEQFF	TGTGCCAGCAGTTACGGGGTAGCGGGGGGGAATGAGCAGTTCTTC
TRBD1	TRBV29-1	TRBJ2-1	NA	CTIPRQGEHEQFF	TGCACCATCCCGCGGCAGGGGGAACATGAGCAGTTCTTC
NA	TRBV20-1	TRBJ2-7	NA	CSEQGHYEQYF	TGCAGTGAACAGGGCCACTACGAGCAGTACTTC
NA	TRBV7-7	TRBJ2-2	NA	CASSFSGSGELFF	TGTGCTAGCAGCTTCTCAGGTTCCGGGGAGCTGTTTTTT
NA	TRBV7-3	TRBJ2-2	NA	CASSLTGVGGWASLTNTGELFF	TGTGCCAGCAGCTTAACGGGCGTAGGGGGATGGGCTAGCCTTACGAACACCGGGGAGCTGTTTTTT
TRBD1	TRBV6-7	TRBJ1-4	once	CASSAGTGGEKLFF	TGTGCCAGCAGCGCCGGGACAGGGGGCGAAAAACTGTTTTTT
NA	TRBV2	TRBJ2-5	NA	CASSEWGEAQYF	TGTGCCAGCAGTGAATGGGGAGAGGCCCAGTACTTC
NA	TRBV9	TRBJ2-3	few	CASSVGVSRARTDTQYF	TGTGCCAGCAGCGTAGGGGTCTCGAGGGCCCGCACAGATACGCAGTATTTT
NA	TRBV27	TRBJ2-7	NA	CASSLGGETFYEQYF	TGTGCCAGCAGTTTGGGGGGAGAGACGTTCTACGAGCAGTACTTC
NA	TRBV5-6	TRBJ1-1	few	CASSPSEGTEAFF	TGTGCCAGCAGCCCAAGCGAGGGCACTGAAGCTTTCTTT
NA	TRBV13	TRBJ1-1	NA	CASSRRTGVTQHTEAFF	TGTGCCAGCAGCCGGCGGACGGGGGTGACACAGCACACTGAAGCTTTCTTT
NA	TRBV14	TRBJ1-2	NA	CASSRGGDGYTF	TGTGCCAGCAGCCGGGGGGGCGATGGCTACACCTTC
TRBD2	TRBV5-1	TRBJ2-1	NA	CASSAVTSGRTNEQFF	TGCGCCAGCAGCGCTGTGACGAGCGGGAGAACAAATGAGCAGTTCTTC
NA	TRBV27	TRBJ2-7	NA	CASKALGAYEQYF	TGTGCCAGCAAGGCCTTAGGGGCCTACGAGCAGTACTTC
NA	TRBV5-4	TRBJ1-2	few	CASSLRLGGYGYTF	TGTGCCAGCAGCCTTAGATTAGGGGGCTATGGCTACACCTTC
NA	TRBV18	TRBJ1-5	NA	CASSPGHFQPQHF	TGTGCCAGCTCCCCAGGGCACTTTCAGCCCCAGCATTTT
NA	TRBV28	TRBJ1-1	few	CASNRKVRGKMNTEAFF	TGTGCCAGCAACCGAAAGGTTCGGGGGAAGATGAACACTGAAGCTTTCTTT
TRBD1	TRBV28	TRBJ1-5	once	CASSSSLGRGVQPQHF	TGTGCCAGCAGTTCCTCCCTTGGCAGGGGGGTACAGCCCCAGCATTTT
TRBD2	TRBV5-6	TRBJ2-1	NA	CASSLEWREDEQFF	TGTGCCAGCAGCTTGGAGTGGCGGGAGGATGAGCAGTTCTTC
NA	TRBV7-6	TRBJ1-1	NA	CASSLGTGSPEAFF	TGTGCCAGCAGCTTAGGAACAGGGAGCCCTGAAGCTTTCTTT
NA	TRBV11-2	TRBJ1-2	NA	CASSLVRQGGGYTF	TGTGCCAGCAGCTTAGTTCGCCAGGGTGGTGGCTACACCTTC
NA	TRBV7-9	TRBJ1-1	few	CASTSWGQHPEAFF	TGTGCCAGCACCTCGTGGGGGCAGCACCCTGAAGCTTTCTTT
TRBD2	TRBV19	TRBJ2-7	NA	CASRELAGEFYEQYF	TGTGCCAGTAGGGAACTAGCGGGAGAGTTCTACGAGCAGTACTTC
NA	TRBV6-1	TRBJ1-1	NA	CASSHDMNTEAFF	TGTGCCAGCAGCCATGACATGAACACTGAAGCTTTCTTT
NA	TRBV30	TRBJ1-6	NA	CAWTEMPGGALHF	TGTGCCTGGACGGAGATGCCCGGGGGGGCCCTCCACTTT
NA	TRBV25-1	TRBJ1-1	few	CASSDWSMNTEAFF	TGTGCCAGCAGTGACTGGAGTATGAACACTGAAGCTTTCTTT
NA	TRBV5-6	TRBJ1-5	NA	CASSWGGRGGNQPQHF	TGTGCCAGCAGCTGGGGGGGGAGGGGGGGAAATCAGCCCCAGCATTTT
TRBD2	TRBV2	TRBJ2-7	NA	CASTPNFRLAGGITGYEQYF	TGTGCCAGCACCCCCAATTTCCGACTAGCGGGAGGGATAACAGGCTACGAGCAGTACTTC
TRBD2	TRBV7-3	TRBJ2-1	NA	CASTLAGGLNEQFF	TGTGCCAGCACCCTAGCGGGAGGTCTTAATGAGCAGTTCTTC
TRBD1	TRBV23-1	TRBJ2-7	NA	CASSGTETYEQYF	TGCGCCAGCAGTGGGACAGAAACCTACGAGCAGTACTTC
NA	TRBV19	TRBJ1-2	NA	CASRGAGGGYGYTF	TGTGCCAGTAGGGGGGCAGGTGGTGGCTATGGCTACACCTTC
TRBD2	TRBV6-5	TRBJ2-1	NA	CASSSRGRALEYEQFF	TGTGCCAGCAGTTCCCGCGGGAGGGCCCTCGAGTATGAGCAGTTCTTC
TRBD1	TRBV5-6	TRBJ2-1	NA	CASSWYFGQGGLNEQFF	TGTGCCAGCAGCTGGTACTTTGGACAGGGGGGGCTCAATGAGCAGTTCTTC
TRBD2	TRBV5-1	TRBJ2-7	NA	CASSLGGTSGVYEQYF	TGCGCCAGCAGCTTGGGGGGGACTAGCGGGGTCTACGAGCAGTACTTC
TRBD1	TRBV4-2	TRBJ2-4	NA	CIRQGELAKNIQYF	TGTATAAGACAGGGGGAGCTGGCCAAAAACATTCAGTACTTC
NA	TRBV5-6	TRBJ1-1	NA	CASSEGTKAFF	TGTGCCAGCAGCGAGGGAACAAAAGCTTTCTTT
NA	TRBV19	TRBJ1-5	few	CASRGQHNQPQHF	TGTGCCAGTAGGGGACAACACAATCAGCCCCAGCATTTT
TRBD1	TRBV9	TRBJ1-2	few	CASSVEGQVGYGYTF	TGTGCCAGCAGCGTAGAGGGACAGGTCGGCTATGGCTACACCTTC
TRBD1	TRBV2	TRBJ2-5	NA	CASRPGTGKKETQYF	TGTGCCAGCAGACCCGGGACAGGGAAAAAGGAGACCCAGTACTTC
NA	TRBV21-1	TRBJ1-1	NA	CASSSEDRGDFTEAFF	TGTGCCAGCAGCTCTGAGGACAGGGGTGATTTCACTGAAGCTTTCTTT